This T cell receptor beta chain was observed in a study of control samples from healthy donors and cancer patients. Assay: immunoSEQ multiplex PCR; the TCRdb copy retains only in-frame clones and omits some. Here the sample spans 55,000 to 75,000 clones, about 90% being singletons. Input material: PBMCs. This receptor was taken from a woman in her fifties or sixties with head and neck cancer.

The CDR3 loop reads CASSGGQQNQPQHF. CDR3 sequence (DNA): TGTGCCAGCAGTGGGGGACAGCAGAATCAGCCCCAGCATTTT. The chain recombines TRBV2 with TRBJ1-5, with 7 bases that match TRBD1. Germline V CDR1 and CDR2: SNHLY, FYNNEI. V lost 4 bases to trimming and J lost 4 bases; unmatched junction nucleotides: 4. There are 14 residues in the CDR3.